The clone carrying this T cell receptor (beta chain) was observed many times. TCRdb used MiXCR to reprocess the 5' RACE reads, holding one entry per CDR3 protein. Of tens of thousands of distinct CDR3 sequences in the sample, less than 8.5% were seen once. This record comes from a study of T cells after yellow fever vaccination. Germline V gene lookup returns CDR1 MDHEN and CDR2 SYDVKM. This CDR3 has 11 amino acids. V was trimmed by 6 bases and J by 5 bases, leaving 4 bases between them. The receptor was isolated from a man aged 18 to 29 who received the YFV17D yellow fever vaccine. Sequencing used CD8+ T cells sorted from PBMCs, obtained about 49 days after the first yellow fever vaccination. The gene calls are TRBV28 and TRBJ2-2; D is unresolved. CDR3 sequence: CASRGTGELFF. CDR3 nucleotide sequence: TGTGCCAGCAGGGGAACCGGGGAGCTGTTTTTT.